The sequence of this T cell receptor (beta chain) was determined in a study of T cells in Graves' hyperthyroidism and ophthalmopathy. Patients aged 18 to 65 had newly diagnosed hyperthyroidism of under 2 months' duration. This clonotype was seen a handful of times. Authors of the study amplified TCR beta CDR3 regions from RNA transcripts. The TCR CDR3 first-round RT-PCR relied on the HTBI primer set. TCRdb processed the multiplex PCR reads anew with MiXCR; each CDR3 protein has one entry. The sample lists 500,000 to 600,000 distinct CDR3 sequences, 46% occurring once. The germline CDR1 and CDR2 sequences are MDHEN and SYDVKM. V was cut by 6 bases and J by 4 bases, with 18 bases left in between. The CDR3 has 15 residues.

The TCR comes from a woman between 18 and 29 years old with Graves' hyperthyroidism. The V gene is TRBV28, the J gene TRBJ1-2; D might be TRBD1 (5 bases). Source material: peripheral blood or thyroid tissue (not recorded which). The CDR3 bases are TGTGCCAGCAGCCAGCGCCGGGGGAGATTCTATGGCTACACCTTC. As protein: CASSQRRGRFYGYTF.